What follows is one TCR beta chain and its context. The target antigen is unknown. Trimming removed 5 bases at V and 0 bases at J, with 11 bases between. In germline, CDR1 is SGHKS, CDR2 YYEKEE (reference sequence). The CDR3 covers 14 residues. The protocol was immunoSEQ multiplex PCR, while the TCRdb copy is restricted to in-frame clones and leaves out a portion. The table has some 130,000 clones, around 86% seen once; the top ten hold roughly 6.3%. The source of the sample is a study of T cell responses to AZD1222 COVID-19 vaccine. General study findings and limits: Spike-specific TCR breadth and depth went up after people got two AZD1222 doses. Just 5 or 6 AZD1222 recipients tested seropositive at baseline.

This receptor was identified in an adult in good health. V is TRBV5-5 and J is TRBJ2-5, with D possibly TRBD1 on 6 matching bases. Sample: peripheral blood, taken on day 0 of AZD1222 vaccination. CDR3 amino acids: CASRTGTHQETQYF. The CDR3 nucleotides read TGTGCCAGCAGGACCGGGACACACCAAGAGACCCAGTACTTC.